Below are 19 T cell receptor beta chains sequenced from a single sample in a study of blood T cell repertoires in COVID-19. Sequencing used immunoSEQ multiplex PCR; TCRdb keeps in-frame clones, though not all of them. This table has about 34,000 clones, 90% to 95% appearing once. Sequencing used peripheral blood. The receptor source for this set is a man aged 55 to 70 with active or convalescent COVID-19.

The J gene is TRBJ1-2, the V gene TRBV27, with D uncertain. The CDR3 is 13 residues long. Trimming stripped 1 base from V and 2 bases from J, with 5 bases between. Per the germline V gene, CDR1 is MNHEY and CDR2 is SMNVEV (reference sequence). This chain's CDR3 is CASSLYGNYGYTF. The CDR3 nucleotides read TGTGCCAGCAGTTTATACGGGAACTATGGCTACACCTTC.

The chain carries TRBV5-4 and TRBJ2-1; TRBD1 matches 10 bases. The CDR3 extends over 19 amino acids. Germline V lookup: CDR1 SGHNT, CDR2 YYREEE (reference sequence). After removal of 4 bases from V and 1 base from J, the junction contained 14 bases not matched to a gene. The CDR3 reads CASSLRRTGGFGSYNEQFF. In nucleotides, the CDR3 is TGTGCCAGCAGCCTCAGGAGGACAGGGGGTTTCGGGTCCTACAATGAGCAGTTCTTC.

The J gene is TRBJ2-2, the V gene TRBV19; D may be TRBD2 (6 bases). V gave up 3 bases and J gave up 5 bases, with 16 bases separating them. The CDR3 sequence is 16 residues long. Per germline, CDR1 LNHDA and CDR2 SQIVND (reference sequence). DNA of the CDR3: TGTGCCAGTAGTATCGGTCGTGGGGGGATGACCGGGGAGCTGTTTTTT. It encodes CASSIGRGGMTGELFF. Based on the CDR3 plus reference TRBV19 and TRBJ2-2, the full variable domain is DGGITQSPKYLFRKEGQNVTLSCEQNLNHDAMYWYRQDPGQGLRLIYYSQIVNDFQKGDIAEGYSVSREKKESFPLTVTSAQKNPTAFYLCASSIGRGGMTGELFFGEGSRLTVL.

The V call is TRBV10-3, the J call TRBJ1-1; 7 nucleotides agree with TRBD1. The CDR3 has 14 residues. V lost 6 bases, J lost 0 bases, and 4 bases stayed unmatched. Germline lookup yields CDR1 ENHRY and CDR2 SYGVKD. CDR3 amino acids: CAISPGQLNTEAFF. As DNA, the CDR3 is TGTGCCATCAGCCCGGGACAGCTGAACACTGAAGCTTTCTTT.

The chain joins TRBV5-4 to TRBJ2-6; the match to TRBD1 covers 12 bases. The CDR3 length is 17 residues. The junction had 6 bases not matched to a gene; V was cut back by 4 bases and J by 4 bases. Germline V gene lookup returns CDR1 SGHNT and CDR2 YYREEE (reference sequence). The CDR3 loop reads CASSAGQGARGANVLTF. The DNA of the CDR3 is TGTGCCAGCAGCGCGGGACAGGGGGCGCGAGGGGCCAACGTCCTGACTTTC.

This chain links TRBV19 with TRBJ2-1, with a tentative D call TRBD1 (6 bases). Between the trimmed V and J ends, which lost 0 bases and 7 bases, there was a span of 16 bases. CDR3 length: 16 amino acids. The germline V gene encodes CDR1 LNHDA and CDR2 SQIVND (reference sequence). In nucleotides, the CDR3 is TGTGCCAGTAGTATAGATGTGAACAGGGCCCTAAATGAGCAGTTCTTC. Protein: CASSIDVNRALNEQFF.

The rearrangement links TRBV5-4 to TRBJ1-3; tentatively, D is TRBD1 (5 bases). The CDR3 length is 16 residues. Germline CDR1 SGHNT, CDR2 YYREEE (reference sequence). Deletions cut 4 bases from V and 0 bases from J, with 14 bases between. CDR3 sequence: CASSPQAGISGNTIYF. The CDR3 bases are TGTGCCAGCAGCCCCCAGGCAGGGATCTCTGGAAACACCATATATTTT.

V usage is TRBV7-2 and J usage is TRBJ2-3; D is possibly TRBD2 (6 bases). Deletions cut 2 bases from V and 1 base from J, with 10 bases between. CDR3 length: 15 amino acids. Germline CDR1 and CDR2: SGHTA and FQGNSA. This CDR3 is CASSLSGGRTDTQYF. CDR3 nucleotides: TGTGCCAGCAGCTTATCCGGGGGTCGCACAGATACGCAGTATTTT. Filled out from reference TRBV7-2 and TRBJ2-3, the complete variable domain reads GAGVSQSPSNKVTEKGKDVELRCDPISGHTALYWYRQSLGQGLEFLIYFQGNSAPDKSGLPSDRFSAERTGGSVSTLTIQRTQQEDSAVYLCASSLSGGRTDTQYFGPGTRLTVL.

The rearrangement joins TRBV5-1 to TRBJ1-6, with 10 bases matching TRBD1. The V gene end was trimmed by 5 bases and the J gene end by 9 bases; junction bases not matched to a gene: 11. CDR1 and CDR2 (germline): SGHRS, YFSETQ. The CDR3 spans 16 residues. This CDR3 is CASRHDRGQVVSPLHF. DNA of the CDR3: TGCGCCAGCAGACACGACAGGGGGCAGGTCGTTTCACCCCTCCACTTT.

J is TRBJ2-4 and V is TRBV7-3; 7 bases agree with TRBD1. V dropped 5 bases and J dropped 0; count of bases not matched to a gene: 7. The CDR3 contains 16 residues. Germline loops: CDR1 SGHTA, CDR2 FQGTGA. The CDR3 sequence is CASSPEGQLAKNIQYF. CDR3 nucleotide sequence: TGTGCCAGCAGCCCCGAGGGACAGCTAGCCAAAAACATTCAGTACTTC.

The rearrangement uses TRBV15 and TRBJ1-1; possibly TRBD1 for D (6 bases). V lost 5 bases to trimming and J lost 6 bases, with 19 bases between them. The CDR3 is 15 amino acids. Germline lookup yields CDR1 LNHNV and CDR2 YYDKDF (reference sequence). CDR3 region: CATSGRTGSGAEAFF. CDR3 bases: TGTGCCACCAGCGGAAGAACAGGGTCCGGGGCTGAAGCTTTCTTT. Based on the CDR3 plus reference TRBV15 and TRBJ1-1, the full variable domain is DAMVIQNPRYQVTQFGKPVTLSCSQTLNHNVMYWYQQKSSQAPKLLFHYYDKDFNNEADTPDNFQSRRPNTSFCFLDIRSPGLGDTAMYLCATSGRTGSGAEAFFGQGTRLTVV.

CDR3 sequence: CASSLRGVDTEAFF. Here the CDR3 DNA reads TGTGCCAGCAGCTTAAGGGGTGTGGACACTGAAGCTTTCTTT. V and J are TRBV7-2 and TRBJ1-1, with D possibly matching TRBD1 (5 bases). The V end lost 2 bases, the J end lost 3 bases, and 10 bases lay between the germline ends. The germline gives CDR1 SGHTA, CDR2 FQGNSA. The CDR3 contains 14 residues.

V is TRBV5-1 and J is TRBJ2-3, with 7 bases lining up with TRBD1. In germline, CDR1 is SGHRS, CDR2 YFSETQ. V lost 4 bases, J lost 2 bases, and 4 bases stayed unmatched. The CDR3 is 14 residues long. CDR3 protein: CASSPGQPTDTQYF. DNA of the CDR3: TGCGCCAGCAGCCCGGGACAGCCCACAGATACGCAGTATTTT.

The chain employs TRBV27 and TRBJ1-4; D is perhaps TRBD1 (5 bases). CDR3 length equals 14 residues. V shed 6 bases and J shed 8 bases, with 16 bases lying between them. CDR1 and CDR2 from the germline V gene are MNHEY and SMNVEV (reference sequence). The CDR3: CASRRGRGGEKLFF. For the CDR3, the DNA is TGTGCCAGCAGGAGGGGTAGGGGAGGCGAAAAACTGTTTTTT.

The rearrangement links TRBV5-1 to TRBJ1-3; D is unclear. CDR3 size: 16 residues. Germline V lookup: CDR1 SGHRS, CDR2 YFSETQ. The ends were cut back, 0 bases at V and 0 bases at J, with 10 bases in the middle. CDR3 bases: TGCGCCAGCAGCTTGGACCCAGGAGGCTCTGGAAACACCATATATTTT. Its protein product is CASSLDPGGSGNTIYF.

This clone appeared once. The chain joins TRBV19 to TRBJ1-6; D gene uncertain. With 6 bases removed from V and 8 bases from J, the gap between germline ends came to 14 bases. CDR1 LNHDA and CDR2 SQIVND come from the germline V gene (reference sequence). This CDR3 is built from 14 residues. The CDR3: CASSERGRDSPLHF. DNA of the CDR3: TGTGCCAGTAGCGAGCGGGGAAGGGATTCACCCCTCCACTTT.

The chain employs TRBV10-3 and TRBJ2-3; TRBD2 matches at 9 bases. The length of the CDR3 is 14 residues. V was pared by 6 bases and J by 4 bases, with 5 bases of the junction left unmatched. Germline V gives CDR1 ENHRY, CDR2 SYGVKD. CDR3 sequence: CAIRPGLAADTQYF. The CDR3, as DNA: TGTGCCATCAGACCGGGACTAGCTGCAGATACGCAGTATTTT.

The chain couples TRBV30 to TRBJ1-4; a possible D gene is TRBD1 (5 bases). The CDR3 length is 14 residues. The germline V gene has CDR1 GTSNPN and CDR2 SVGIG (reference sequence). V dropped 4 bases and J dropped 8 bases, with 17 bases sitting between them. In DNA form, the CDR3 reads TGTGCCTGGAATCACCAGGGAGGAGGGGAAAAACTGTTTTTT. Amino acid sequence: CAWNHQGGGEKLFF.

The chain carries TRBV6-5 and TRBJ1-2; possibly TRBD1 for D (6 bases). Germline V gene lookup returns CDR1 MNHEY and CDR2 SVGAGI. The V and J ends lost 0 bases and 2 bases respectively, with 10 bases between them. The CDR3 is 15 amino acids. In DNA, the CDR3 is TGTGCCAGCAGTTACTCGAACCAGGGGAACTATGGCTACACCTTC. It codes for CASSYSNQGNYGYTF.